The source of this T cell receptor beta chain is a study of breast tumors, draining lymph nodes, adjacent tissues. Study-level results: The lymph node origin of tumor T cells was framed as consistent with a hypothesis, not demonstrated. Findings are consistent with lymph node origin and intratumoral expansion of most tumor T cells. Tumors had less TCR diversity than lymph nodes, more than nontumor tissue.

The table lists this clonotype with many counts. Its antigen is still unknown. TCRdb independently ran MiXCR on the multiplex PCR reads; one entry per CDR3 protein. This table has about 220,000 distinct CDR3 sequences, less than 35% appearing once. The length of the CDR3 is 11 residues. The germline CDR1 and CDR2 sequences are SNHLY and FYNNEI. V gave up 1 base and J gave up 5 bases, with 2 bases separating them. Samples came from axillary lymph nodes draining the breast cancer. The genes are TRBV2 and TRBJ1-2; D unresolved. This TCR derives from a female donor with breast cancer. Some clones in this sample may be carry-over from other donors' samples. The material sequenced was axillary lymph node tissue. In nucleotides, the CDR3 is TGTGCCAGCAGTGAAGGGTATGGCTACACCTTC. As protein: CASSEGYGYTF.